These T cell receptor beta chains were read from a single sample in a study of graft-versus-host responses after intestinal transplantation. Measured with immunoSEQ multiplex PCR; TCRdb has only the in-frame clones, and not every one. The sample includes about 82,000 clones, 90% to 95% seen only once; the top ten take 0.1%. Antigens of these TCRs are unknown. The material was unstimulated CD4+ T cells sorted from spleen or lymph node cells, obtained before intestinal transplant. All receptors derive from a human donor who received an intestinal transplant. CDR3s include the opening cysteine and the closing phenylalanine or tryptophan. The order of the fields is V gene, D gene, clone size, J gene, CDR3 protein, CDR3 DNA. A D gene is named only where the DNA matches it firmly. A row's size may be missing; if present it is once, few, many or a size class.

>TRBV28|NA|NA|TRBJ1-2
CASSRVYGYTF
TGTGCCAGCAGTCGGGTATATGGCTACACCTTC
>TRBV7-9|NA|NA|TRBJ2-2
CASLRAGNTGELFF
TGTGCCAGTCTTCGCGCGGGGAACACCGGGGAGCTGTTTTTT
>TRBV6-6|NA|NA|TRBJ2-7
CASSYSRYEQYF
TGTGCCAGCAGTTACTCGCGATACGAGCAGTACTTC
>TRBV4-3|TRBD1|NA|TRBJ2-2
CASSQEYRQGNTGELFF
TGCGCCAGCAGCCAAGAATATCGACAGGGGAACACCGGGGAGCTGTTTTTT
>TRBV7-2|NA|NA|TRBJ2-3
CASSLGSGWVLTDTQYF
TGTGCCAGCAGCTTAGGTTCAGGGTGGGTTCTCACAGATACGCAGTATTTT
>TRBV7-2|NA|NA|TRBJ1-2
CASSLALTAAAFYGYTF
TGTGCCAGCAGCTTAGCGTTGACAGCCGCAGCGTTCTATGGCTACACCTTC
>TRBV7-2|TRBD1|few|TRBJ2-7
CASSSTGAGVNYEQYF
TGTGCCAGCAGCTCTACAGGGGCAGGAGTCAACTACGAGCAGTACTTC
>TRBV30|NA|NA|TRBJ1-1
CAWRTALPNTEAFF
TGTGCCTGGAGGACAGCGTTGCCGAACACTGAAGCTTTCTTT
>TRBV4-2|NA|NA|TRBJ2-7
CASSQGSSYEQYF
TGTGCCAGCAGCCAAGGTAGCTCCTACGAGCAGTACTTC
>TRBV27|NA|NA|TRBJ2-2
CASSFQGRDTGELFF
TGTGCCAGCAGTTTCCAGGGGCGAGACACCGGGGAGCTGTTTTTT
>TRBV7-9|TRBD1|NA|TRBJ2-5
CASSRSDTGGAETQYF
TGTGCCAGCAGCCGGTCCGATACAGGGGGCGCGGAGACCCAGTACTTC
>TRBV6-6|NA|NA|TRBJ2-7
CASSYFSGQAYEQYF
TGTGCCAGCAGTTACTTTAGCGGACAAGCTTACGAGCAGTACTTC
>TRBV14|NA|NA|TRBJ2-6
CASSLRGTGANVLTF
TGTGCCAGCAGCCTCAGGGGAACTGGGGCCAACGTCCTGACTTTC
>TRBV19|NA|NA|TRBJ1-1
CATERVAATEAFF
TGTGCCACCGAGAGAGTGGCGGCCACTGAAGCTTTCTTT
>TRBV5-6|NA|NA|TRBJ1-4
CASSHSRDYNEKLFF
TGTGCCAGCAGCCACTCGAGGGATTACAATGAAAAACTGTTTTTT
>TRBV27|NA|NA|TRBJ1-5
CASSSRGGQPQHF
TGTGCCAGCAGTTCCCGGGGGGGACAGCCCCAGCATTTT
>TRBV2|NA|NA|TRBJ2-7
CASTRGGSLSYEQYF
TGTGCCAGCACCAGAGGTGGGAGCCTTTCCTACGAGCAGTACTTC
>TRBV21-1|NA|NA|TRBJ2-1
CASSARDNEQFF
TGTGCCAGCAGCGCCAGGGACAATGAGCAGTTCTTC
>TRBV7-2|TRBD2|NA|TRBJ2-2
CASSFASGGTRANTGELFF
TGTGCCAGCAGCTTCGCTAGCGGGGGAACCCGCGCGAACACCGGGGAGCTGTTTTTT
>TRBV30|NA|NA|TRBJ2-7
CAWSVLQTGPYEQYF
TGTGCCTGGAGTGTGTTACAGACAGGTCCCTACGAGCAGTACTTC
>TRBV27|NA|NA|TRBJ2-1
CASSLSGAVRANNEQFF
TGTGCCAGCAGTTTATCGGGCGCTGTCAGGGCAAACAATGAGCAGTTCTTC
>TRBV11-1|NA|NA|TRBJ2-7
CASSLEGYEQYF
TGTGCCAGCAGCTTAGAGGGGTACGAGCAGTACTTC
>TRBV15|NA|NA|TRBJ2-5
CATSQSKAAHLQTQYF
TGTGCCACCAGCCAAAGTAAGGCGGCCCACCTGCAGACCCAGTACTTC
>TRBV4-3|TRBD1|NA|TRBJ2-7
CASSPRQGLNEQYF
TGCGCCAGCAGCCCCCGACAGGGTCTCAACGAGCAGTACTTC
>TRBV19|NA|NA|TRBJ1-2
CASRSPTTQVGGYTF
TGTGCCAGTAGATCGCCTACCACACAGGTCGGTGGCTACACCTTC
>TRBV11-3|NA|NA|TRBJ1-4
CASSLAQGTNEKLFF
TGTGCCAGCAGCTTAGCCCAGGGCACTAATGAAAAACTGTTTTTT
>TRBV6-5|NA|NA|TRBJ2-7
CASSPLTRQTYEQYF
TGTGCCAGCAGCCCTTTGACACGACAGACCTACGAGCAGTACTTC
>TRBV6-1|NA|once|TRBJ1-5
CASSEALQGDQPQHF
TGTGCCAGCAGTGAAGCTTTGCAAGGGGATCAGCCCCAGCATTTT
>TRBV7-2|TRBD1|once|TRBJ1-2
CASSLRAGGHGYTF
TGTGCCAGCAGCCTTAGGGCAGGGGGACATGGCTACACCTTC
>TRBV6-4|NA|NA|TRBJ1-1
CASKAGPNTEAFF
TGTGCCAGCAAGGCAGGGCCGAACACTGAAGCTTTCTTT